This paragraph covers one TCR beta chain sequence. The protocol was immunoSEQ multiplex PCR, while the TCRdb copy is restricted to in-frame clones and leaves out a portion. The sample shows roughly 150,000 clones, 90% to 95% of them seen only once. This sample is part of a study of T cell responses to AZD1222 COVID-19 vaccine. This receptor was identified in an adult who received the AZD1222 COVID-19 vaccine. The sequencing here drew on peripheral blood, taken 28 days after the second AZD1222 dose.

CDR3 in DNA: TGTGCCAGCAGTTTGGGGACTAGCGGGCCCTACGAGCAGTACTTC. As protein: CASSLGTSGPYEQYF. V is TRBV28 and J is TRBJ2-7, with 12 nucleotides matching TRBD2. This CDR3 is 15 amino acids long. From germline, CDR1 is MDHEN and CDR2 SYDVKM. V gave up 3 bases and J gave up 2 bases; unmatched junction bases: 2.